This T cell receptor (beta chain) was observed in a study of blood T cell repertoires in COVID-19. Whole-study context: PBMCs, B-cell-depleted T cells, or T cells were the source of the cDNA or gDNA that made up the material.

The assay was immunoSEQ multiplex PCR, and TCRdb's table has in-frame clones only and misses some. The sample includes 70,000 or so clones, around 87% seen only once; the top ten take approximately 28%. Sequencing was done on a sample of peripheral blood. This receptor was identified in a woman aged 80 or older with active or convalescent COVID-19.

The DNA for the CDR3 is TGTGCCAGCAGTTCAGACAGTGCCAATCAGCCCCAGCATTTT. As protein: CASSSDSANQPQHF. The V and J genes are TRBV27 and TRBJ1-5, with D perhaps matching TRBD1 (5 bases). CDR3 length equals 14 residues. With 4 bases removed from V and 3 bases from J, the gap between germline ends came to 10 bases. Germline V gene sequence: CDR1 MNHEY, CDR2 SMNVEV (reference sequence).